This T cell receptor beta chain was identified in a study of OX40 agonist ivuxolimab in advanced cancers. Looking at the study overall: Patients undergoing dose escalation presented with hepatocellular carcinoma, melanoma, renal cell or head and neck cancer. Eligibility admitted prior anti-PD-1, anti-PD-L1 or anti-CTLA-4 therapy; around 41% had some. Study-level points and caveats: The CD4+ and CD8+ T cells in the blood had expanded clonally by week 6 at 0.1 to 3.0 mg/kg.

The CDR3 loop spans 14 amino acids. The germline V and J ends were trimmed by 4 bases and 6 bases, with 14 bases remaining between them. CDR1 is ENHRY, CDR2 SYGVKD, per germline. Turning to this clone: Its antigen is still unknown.

Method: immunoSEQ multiplex PCR; TCRdb's copy keeps in-frame clones and lacks some. The table shows 43,000 or so clones, with 88% occurring only once. The receptor's source is an adult with an advanced solid tumor such as melanoma, head and neck, liver or kidney cancer. The sample in question was CD4+ or CD8+ T cells sorted from blood, obtained in a trial of the OX40 agonist ivuxolimab. The chain recombines TRBV10-3 with TRBJ2-3; weak D call: TRBD2 (6 bases). The CDR3 loop is CAISGMDRGDTQYF. Written as DNA, the CDR3 is TGTGCCATCAGTGGGATGGATCGGGGGGATACGCAGTATTTT.